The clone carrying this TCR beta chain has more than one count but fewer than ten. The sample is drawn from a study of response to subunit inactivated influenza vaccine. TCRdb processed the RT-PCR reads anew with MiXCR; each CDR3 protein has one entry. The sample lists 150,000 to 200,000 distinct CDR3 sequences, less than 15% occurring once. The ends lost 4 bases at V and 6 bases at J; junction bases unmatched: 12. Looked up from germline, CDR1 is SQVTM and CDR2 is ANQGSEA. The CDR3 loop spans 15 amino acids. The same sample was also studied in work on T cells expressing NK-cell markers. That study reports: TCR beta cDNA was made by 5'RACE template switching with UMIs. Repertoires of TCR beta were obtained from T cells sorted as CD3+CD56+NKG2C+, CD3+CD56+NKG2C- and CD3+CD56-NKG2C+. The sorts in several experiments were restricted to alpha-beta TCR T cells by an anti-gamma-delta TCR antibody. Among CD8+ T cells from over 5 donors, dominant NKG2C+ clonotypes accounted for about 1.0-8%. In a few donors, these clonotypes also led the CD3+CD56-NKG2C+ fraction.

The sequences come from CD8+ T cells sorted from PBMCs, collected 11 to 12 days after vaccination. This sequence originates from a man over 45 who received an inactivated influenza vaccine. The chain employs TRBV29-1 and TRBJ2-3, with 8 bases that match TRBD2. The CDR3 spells CSVVLPAGVFDTQYF. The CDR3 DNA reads TGCAGCGTTGTTCTTCCAGCGGGAGTATTCGATACGCAGTATTTT.